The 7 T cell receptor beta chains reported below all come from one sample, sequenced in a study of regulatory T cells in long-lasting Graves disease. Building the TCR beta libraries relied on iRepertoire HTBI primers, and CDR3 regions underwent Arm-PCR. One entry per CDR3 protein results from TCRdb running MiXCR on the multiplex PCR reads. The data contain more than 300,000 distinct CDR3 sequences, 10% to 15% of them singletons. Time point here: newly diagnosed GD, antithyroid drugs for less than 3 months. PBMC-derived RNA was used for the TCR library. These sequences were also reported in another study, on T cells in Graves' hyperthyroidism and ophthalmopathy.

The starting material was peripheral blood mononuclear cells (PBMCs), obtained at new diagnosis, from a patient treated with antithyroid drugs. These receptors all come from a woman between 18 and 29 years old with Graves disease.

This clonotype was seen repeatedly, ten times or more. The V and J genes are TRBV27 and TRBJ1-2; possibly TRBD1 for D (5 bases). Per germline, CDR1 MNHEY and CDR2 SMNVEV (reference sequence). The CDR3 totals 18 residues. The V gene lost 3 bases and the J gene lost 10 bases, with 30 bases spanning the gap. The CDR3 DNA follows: TGTGCCAGCAGTTTTCCCCAAGGGACGAGCGGGTTAAGTAAGGACTACACCTTC. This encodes CASSFPQGTSGLSKDYTF.

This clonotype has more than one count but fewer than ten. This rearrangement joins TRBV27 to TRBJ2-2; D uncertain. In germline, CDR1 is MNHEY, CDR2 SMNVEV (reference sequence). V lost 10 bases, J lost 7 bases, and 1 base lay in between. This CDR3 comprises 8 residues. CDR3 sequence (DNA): TGTGCCAACGGGGAGCTGTTTTTT. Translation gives CANGELFF.

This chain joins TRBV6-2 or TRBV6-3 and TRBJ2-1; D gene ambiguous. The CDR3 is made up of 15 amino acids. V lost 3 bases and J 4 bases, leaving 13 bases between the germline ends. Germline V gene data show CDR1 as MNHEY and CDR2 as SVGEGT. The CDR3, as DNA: TGTGCCAGCAGTTATGGGCCGGAGCTATACAATGAGCAGTTCTTC. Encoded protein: CASSYGPELYNEQFF.

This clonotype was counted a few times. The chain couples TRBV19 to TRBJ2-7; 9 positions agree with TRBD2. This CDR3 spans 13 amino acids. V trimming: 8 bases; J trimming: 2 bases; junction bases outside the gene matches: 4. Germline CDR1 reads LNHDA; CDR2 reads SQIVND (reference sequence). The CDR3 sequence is CASGIAGAYEQYF. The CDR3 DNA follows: TGTGCCAGTGGCATAGCGGGAGCCTACGAGCAGTACTTC. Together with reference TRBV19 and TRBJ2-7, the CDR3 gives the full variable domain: DGGITQSPKYLFRKEGQNVTLSCEQNLNHDAMYWYRQDPGQGLRLIYYSQIVNDFQKGDIAEGYSVSREKKESFPLTVTSAQKNPTAFYLCASGIAGAYEQYFGPGTRLTVT.

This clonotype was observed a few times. In nucleotides, the CDR3 is TGTGCCAGCTCACCGTCTCCGACAGGGGCCGACTACGAGCAGTACTTC. Protein: CASSPSPTGADYEQYF. V and J are TRBV18 and TRBJ2-7; 8 nucleotides align to TRBD1. The CDR3 totals 16 residues. The germline V gene encodes CDR1 KGHSH and CDR2 LQKENI. Germline trimming cut 3 bases from V and 3 bases from J; bases unmatched to any gene: 10.

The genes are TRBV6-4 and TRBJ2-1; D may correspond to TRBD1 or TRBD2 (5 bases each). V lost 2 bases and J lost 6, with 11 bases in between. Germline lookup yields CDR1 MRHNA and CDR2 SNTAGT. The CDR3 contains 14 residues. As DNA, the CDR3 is TGTGCCAGCAGTGACGGGGACCAGGGCAATGAGCAGTTCTTC. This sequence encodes CASSDGDQGNEQFF.

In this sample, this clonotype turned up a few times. The CDR3 loop reads CAISDRRDDNEQFF. CDR3 coding DNA: TGTGCCATCTCCGACCGGCGGGACGACAATGAGCAGTTCTTC. The V call is TRBV10-3, the J call TRBJ2-1; the D gene is possibly TRBD2 (6 bases). The CDR3 length is 14 residues. Trimming pared 8 bases from V and 5 bases from J, leaving 16 bases between. Germline values: CDR1 ENHRY, CDR2 SYGVKD.